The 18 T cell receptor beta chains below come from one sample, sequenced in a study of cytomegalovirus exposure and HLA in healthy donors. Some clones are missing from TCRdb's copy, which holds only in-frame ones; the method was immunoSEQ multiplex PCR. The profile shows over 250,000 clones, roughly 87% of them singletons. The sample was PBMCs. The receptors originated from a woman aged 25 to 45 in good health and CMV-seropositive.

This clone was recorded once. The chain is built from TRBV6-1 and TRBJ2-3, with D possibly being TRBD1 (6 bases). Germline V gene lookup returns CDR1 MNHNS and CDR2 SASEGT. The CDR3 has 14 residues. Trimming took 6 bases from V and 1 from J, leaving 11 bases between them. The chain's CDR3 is CASSLGQRTDTQYF. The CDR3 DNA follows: TGTGCCAGCAGCCTTGGACAGCGCACAGATACGCAGTATTTT.

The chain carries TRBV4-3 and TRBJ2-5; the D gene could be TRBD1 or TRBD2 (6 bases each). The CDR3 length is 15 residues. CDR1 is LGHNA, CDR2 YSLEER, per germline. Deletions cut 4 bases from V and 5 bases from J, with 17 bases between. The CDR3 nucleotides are TGCGCCAGCAGCCCGAGAGCAGGGGCGGGGGAGACCCAGTACTTC. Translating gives CASSPRAGAGETQYF.

The CDR3 sequence: CASSEPPGHIQETQYF. DNA for the CDR3: TGTGCCAGCAGTGAACCACCGGGACACATCCAAGAGACCCAGTACTTC. The V call is TRBV27, the J call TRBJ2-5, with a tentative D call TRBD1 (6 bases). CDR3 length: 16 amino acids. V dropped 5 bases and J dropped 1 base, with 17 bases sitting between them. Germline V gene lookup returns CDR1 MNHEY and CDR2 SMNVEV (reference sequence).

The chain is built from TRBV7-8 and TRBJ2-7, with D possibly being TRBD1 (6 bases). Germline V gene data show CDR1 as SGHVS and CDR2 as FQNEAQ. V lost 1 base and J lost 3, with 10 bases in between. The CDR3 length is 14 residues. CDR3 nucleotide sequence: TGTGCCAGCAGCTTAGTTGGCAGGGGCTACGAGCAGTACTTC. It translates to CASSLVGRGYEQYF.

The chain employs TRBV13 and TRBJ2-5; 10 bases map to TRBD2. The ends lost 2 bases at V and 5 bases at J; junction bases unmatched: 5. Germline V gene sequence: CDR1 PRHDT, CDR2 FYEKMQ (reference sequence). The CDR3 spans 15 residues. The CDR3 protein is CASSLLLAGQETQYF. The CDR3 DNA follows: TGTGCCAGCAGCTTATTACTAGCGGGGCAGGAGACCCAGTACTTC.

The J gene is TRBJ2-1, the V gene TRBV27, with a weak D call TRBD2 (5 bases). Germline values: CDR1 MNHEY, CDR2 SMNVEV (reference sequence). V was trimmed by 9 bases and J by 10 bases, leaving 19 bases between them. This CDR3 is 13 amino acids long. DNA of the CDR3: TGTGCCAGTTTATCCAAGGGAGCTTACGAGCAGTTCTTC. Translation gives CASLSKGAYEQFF.

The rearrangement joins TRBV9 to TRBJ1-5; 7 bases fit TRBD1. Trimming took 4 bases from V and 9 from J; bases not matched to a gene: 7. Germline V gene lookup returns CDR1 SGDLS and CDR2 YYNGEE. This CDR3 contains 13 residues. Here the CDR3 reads CASSPGHRGPQHF. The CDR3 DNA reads TGTGCCAGCAGCCCAGGCCACAGGGGGCCCCAGCATTTT.

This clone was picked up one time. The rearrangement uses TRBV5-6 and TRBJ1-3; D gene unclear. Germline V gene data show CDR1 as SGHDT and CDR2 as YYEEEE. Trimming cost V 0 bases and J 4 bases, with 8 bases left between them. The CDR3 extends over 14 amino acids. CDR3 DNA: TGTGCCAGCAGCTTGGCTGAGGGAGGAAACACCATATATTTT. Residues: CASSLAEGGNTIYF.

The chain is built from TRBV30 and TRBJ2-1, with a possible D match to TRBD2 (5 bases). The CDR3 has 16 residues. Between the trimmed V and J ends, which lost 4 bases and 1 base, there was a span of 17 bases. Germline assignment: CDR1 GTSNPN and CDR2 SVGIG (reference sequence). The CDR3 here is CAWTPGSSVSYNEQFF. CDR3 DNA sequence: TGTGCCTGGACTCCTGGGAGCTCGGTATCCTACAATGAGCAGTTCTTC.

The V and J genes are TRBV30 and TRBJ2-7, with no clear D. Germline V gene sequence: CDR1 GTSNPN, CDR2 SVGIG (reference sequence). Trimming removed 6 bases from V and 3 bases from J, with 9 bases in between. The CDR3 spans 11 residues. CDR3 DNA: TGTGCCTGCCAGGCTAGCTACGAGCAGTACTTC. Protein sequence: CACQASYEQYF.

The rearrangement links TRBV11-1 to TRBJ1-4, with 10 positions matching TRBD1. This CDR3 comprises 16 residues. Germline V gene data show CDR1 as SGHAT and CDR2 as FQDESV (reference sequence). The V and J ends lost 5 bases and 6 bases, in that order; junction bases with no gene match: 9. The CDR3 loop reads CASSEETGTGDEKLFF. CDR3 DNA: TGTGCCAGCAGCGAAGAAACCGGGACAGGGGATGAAAAACTGTTTTTT.

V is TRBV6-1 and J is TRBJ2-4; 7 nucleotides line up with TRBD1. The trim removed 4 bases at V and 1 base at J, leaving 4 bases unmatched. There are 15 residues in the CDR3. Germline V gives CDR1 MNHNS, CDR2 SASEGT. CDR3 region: CASSALTGAKNIQYF. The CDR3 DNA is TGTGCCAGCAGTGCGTTGACAGGGGCCAAAAACATTCAGTACTTC.

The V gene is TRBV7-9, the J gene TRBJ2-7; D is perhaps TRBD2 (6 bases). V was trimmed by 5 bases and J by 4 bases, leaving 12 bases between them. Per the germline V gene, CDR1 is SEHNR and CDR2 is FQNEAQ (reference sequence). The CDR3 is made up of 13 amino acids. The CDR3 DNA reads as TGTGCCAGCAGCCCTCAAGCGGGTTACGAGCAGTACTTC. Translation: CASSPQAGYEQYF.

The CDR3 DNA follows: TGTGCCAGCAGCTTATACTCGCCCGGGCAGGGGGCGTACAATGAGCAGTTCTTC. Translating gives CASSLYSPGQGAYNEQFF. This chain connects TRBV11-2 to TRBJ2-1, with 8 bases that match TRBD1. Germline trimming cut 2 bases from V and 4 bases from J; bases unmatched to any gene: 13. The CDR3 loop spans 18 amino acids. Germline V gene data show CDR1 as SGHAT and CDR2 as FQNNGV.

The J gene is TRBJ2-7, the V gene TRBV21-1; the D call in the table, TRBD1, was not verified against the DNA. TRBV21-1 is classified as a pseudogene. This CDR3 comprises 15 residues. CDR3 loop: CASSVPGQGSYEQYF. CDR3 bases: TGTGCCAGCAGCGTACCGGGACAGGGAAGCTACGAGCAGTACTTC.

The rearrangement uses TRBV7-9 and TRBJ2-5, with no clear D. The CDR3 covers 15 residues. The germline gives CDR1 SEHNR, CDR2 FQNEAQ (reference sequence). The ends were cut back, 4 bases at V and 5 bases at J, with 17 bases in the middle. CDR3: CASSSLIGAAETQYF. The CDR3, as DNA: TGTGCCAGCAGCTCCCTGATTGGAGCTGCCGAGACCCAGTACTTC.

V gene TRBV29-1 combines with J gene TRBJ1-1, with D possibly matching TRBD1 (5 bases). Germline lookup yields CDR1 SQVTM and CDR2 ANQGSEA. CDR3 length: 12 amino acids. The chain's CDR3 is CSGGGMNTEAFF. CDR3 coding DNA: TGCAGTGGGGGGGGAATGAACACTGAAGCTTTCTTT.

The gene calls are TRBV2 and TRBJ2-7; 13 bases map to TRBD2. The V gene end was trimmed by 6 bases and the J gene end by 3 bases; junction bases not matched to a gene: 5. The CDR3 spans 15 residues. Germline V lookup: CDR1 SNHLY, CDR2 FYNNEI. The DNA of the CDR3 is TGTGCCAGCAGCCCGACTAGCGGGGGGAGCTACGAGCAGTACTTC. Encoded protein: CASSPTSGGSYEQYF.